Sequencing of this T cell receptor (beta chain) was carried out in a study of shared clonotypes between healthy human individuals. Notes on the study in general: Estimated richness was generally greater in naive than memory subsets. A limitation of the genetic and exposure-history diversity represented arose from few donors.

Naive CD8 cells were CD45RO-negative, positively selected for CCR7, excluding terminally differentiated effector memory CD45RA+ cells. The study enrolled healthy HIV-negative adults without recent acute infections or vaccinations as donors. In germline, CDR1 is MNHEY, CDR2 SMNVEV (reference sequence). Trimming took 5 bases from V and 5 from J, leaving 10 bases between them. The CDR3 sequence is 13 residues long. Notes on this clone: The antigen remains unidentified.

Authors' processing steps: Filtering of immunoSEQ junctional sequences could not match full-length read filtering. Libraries were prepared by immunoSEQ multiplex PCR; TCRdb keeps only in-frame clonotypes and omits some of them. The V and J calls and the clone size are those of that table, but D and trimming were determined from the DNA. This table holds about 2.2 million clones, approximately 92% found once. This receptor was obtained from a man aged 18 to 29 in good health. Some clones in this sample may be carry-over from other donors' samples. Sequencing was performed on naive CD8+ T cells from PBMCs. The rearrangement joins TRBV27 to TRBJ2-1; unclear D gene. The CDR3 nucleotides are TGTGCCAGCAGTCCCAAAAAAAACAATGAGCAGTTCTTC. Translated: CASSPKKNNEQFF.